Included here is one TCR beta chain sequence, with context. Its antigen target is currently unknown. Per-base quality was not reported, and no clone a single base away is much larger than it. The data are from a study of T cell repertoires in cytomegalovirus infection (dated by TCRdb to between 2017 and 2020). General notes on the study: Recently identified HLA-C-restricted CMV epitopes, whose presentation resists viral immunomodulation, were targeted by peptide stimulations together with well-studied HLA-B-restricted epitopes. Donor HLA type was relevant to the analysis, as public TCR beta signatures indicated carriage of CMV infection together with the matching HLA type. Points the paper makes about the study in general: In both this cohort and an independent cohort of a few hundred donors, the cumulative frequency of public TCR beta family members distinguished carriers of CMV infection plus the relevant HLA type. The ex vivo response was dominated by HLA-C-restricted CMV-specific TCR beta clonotypes, and the single most frequent clonotype in two of eight donors was supplied by these HLA-C-restricted clonotypes.

Taken from cysteine to phenylalanine, the CDR3 has 17 residues. The read is trimmed to its CDR3 DNA, 51 bases read in frame from base 1. Germline trimming amounts to 4 bases on V and 0 bases on J, with 10 as the count of junction bases outside the gene matches. Instrument on record: Illumina HiSeq 1500. TCRdb took the public reads, trimmed them with fastp at Q25, ran MiXCR for clone calling and kept in-frame beta chains. Rows with a matching CDR3 protein are joined into one entry that keeps the most common DNA and genes. The sample table contains hundreds of thousands of distinct CDR3 sequences; only one count was recorded for around a third of them. 15% to 20% of the sample lies in the top ten. The meaning of the sample's treatment or condition label: in vitro stimulation with specific CMV peptide epitopes to enrich CMV-specific T cells.

Source: cultured PBMCs, taken from culture after CMV antigen stimulation. The rearranged segments are TRBV12-3 or TRBV12-4 and TRBJ2-3; the central 7 bases match TRBD1. The origin of this receptor is a human donor in good health (CMV status not recorded). Some clones in this sample may be carry-over from other donors' samples. The CDR3 reads CASSYEDRPSSTDTQYF. The DNA reads TGTGCCAGCAGTTACGAGGACAGGCCCTCTAGCACAGATACGCAGTATTTT.